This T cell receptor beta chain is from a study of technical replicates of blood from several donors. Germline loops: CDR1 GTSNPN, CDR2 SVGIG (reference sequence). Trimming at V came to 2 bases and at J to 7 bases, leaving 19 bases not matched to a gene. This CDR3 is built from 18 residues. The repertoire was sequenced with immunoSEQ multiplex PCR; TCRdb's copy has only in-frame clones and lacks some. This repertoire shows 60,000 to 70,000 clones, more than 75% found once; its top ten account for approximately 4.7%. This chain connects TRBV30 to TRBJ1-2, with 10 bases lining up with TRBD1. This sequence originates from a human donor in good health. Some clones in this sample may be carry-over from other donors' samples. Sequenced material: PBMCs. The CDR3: CAWSPSPRQGARRRGYTF. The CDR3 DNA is TGTGCCTGGAGTCCCTCTCCTAGACAGGGGGCGAGAAGACGTGGCTACACCTTC.